The present TCR beta chain was sequenced within a study of T cell responses to AZD1222 COVID-19 vaccine. Study-level findings and limits: Clonal diversity may have been underestimated, and the donors were mostly white British, with more females than males.

From germline, CDR1 is SNHLY and CDR2 FYNNEI. Trimming shortened V by 6 bases and J by 7 bases, and 10 bases separated the two germline ends. CDR3 length: 13 residues. Comments on this clone: Its antigen is not known.

The assay was immunoSEQ multiplex PCR, and TCRdb's table has in-frame clones only and misses some. Here the sample spans some 140,000 clones, nearly 90% being singletons. This TCR came from an adult who received the AZD1222 COVID-19 vaccine. The chain couples TRBV2 to TRBJ1-6; tentatively, D is TRBD1 (5 bases). Sequencing used peripheral blood, obtained 28 days after the second AZD1222 dose. CDR3 amino acids: CASRGKGNSPLHF. For the CDR3, the DNA is TGTGCCAGCAGGGGTAAGGGGAATTCACCCCTCCACTTT.